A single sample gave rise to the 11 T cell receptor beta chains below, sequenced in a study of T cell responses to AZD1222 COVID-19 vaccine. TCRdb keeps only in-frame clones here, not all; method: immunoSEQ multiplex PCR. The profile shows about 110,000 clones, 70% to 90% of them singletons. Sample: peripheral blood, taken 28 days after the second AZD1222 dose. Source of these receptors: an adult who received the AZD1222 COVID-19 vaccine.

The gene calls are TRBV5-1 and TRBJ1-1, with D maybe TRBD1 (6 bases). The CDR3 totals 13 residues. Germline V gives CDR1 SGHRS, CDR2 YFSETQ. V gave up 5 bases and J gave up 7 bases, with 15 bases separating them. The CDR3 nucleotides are TGCGCCAGCAGGGTCGGCCAGGGGTTTGAAGCTTTCTTT. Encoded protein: CASRVGQGFEAFF.

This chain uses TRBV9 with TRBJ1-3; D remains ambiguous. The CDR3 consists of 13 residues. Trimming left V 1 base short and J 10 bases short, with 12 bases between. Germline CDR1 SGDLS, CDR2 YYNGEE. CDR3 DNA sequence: TGTGCCAGCAGCGTACCCCAGCAACCAACCATATATTTT. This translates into CASSVPQQPTIYF.

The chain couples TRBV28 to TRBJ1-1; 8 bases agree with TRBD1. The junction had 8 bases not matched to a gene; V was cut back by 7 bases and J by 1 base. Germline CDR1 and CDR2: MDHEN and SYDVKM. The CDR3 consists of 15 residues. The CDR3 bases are TGTGCCAGCAATCCGGAGGACAGGGAGAACACTGAAGCTTTCTTT. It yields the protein CASNPEDRENTEAFF.

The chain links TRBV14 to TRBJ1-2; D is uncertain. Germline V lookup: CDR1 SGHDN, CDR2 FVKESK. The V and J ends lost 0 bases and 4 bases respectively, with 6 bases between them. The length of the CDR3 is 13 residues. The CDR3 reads CASSQDGSYGYTF. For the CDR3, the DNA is TGTGCCAGCAGCCAAGATGGTAGCTATGGCTACACCTTC.

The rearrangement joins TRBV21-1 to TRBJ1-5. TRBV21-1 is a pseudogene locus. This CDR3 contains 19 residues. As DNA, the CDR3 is TGTGCCAGCAGCAAAGGCGGGGGAGACCCGTGGCATCAGAAACAGCCCCAGCATTTT. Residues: CASSKGGGDPWHQKQPQHF.

The CDR3 is CASSERDEQYF. The CDR3 DNA sequence: TGTGCCAGCAGTGAACGGGACGAGCAGTACTTC. The gene calls are TRBV28 and TRBJ2-7; D uncertain. The CDR3 is 11 amino acids. V was pared by 5 bases and J by 5 bases, with 7 bases between. The germline CDR1 and CDR2 sequences are MDHEN and SYDVKM.

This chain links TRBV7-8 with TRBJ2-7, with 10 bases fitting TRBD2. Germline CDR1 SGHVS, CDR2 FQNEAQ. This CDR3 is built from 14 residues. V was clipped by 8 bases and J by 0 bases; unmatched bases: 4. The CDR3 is CASGTSELSYEQYF. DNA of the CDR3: TGTGCCAGCGGGACTAGCGAGCTCTCCTACGAGCAGTACTTC.

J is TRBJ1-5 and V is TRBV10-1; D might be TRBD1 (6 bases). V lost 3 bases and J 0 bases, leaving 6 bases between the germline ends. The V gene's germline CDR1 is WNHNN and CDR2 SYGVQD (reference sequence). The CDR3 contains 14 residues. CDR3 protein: CASSEGGSNQPQHF. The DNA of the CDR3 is TGCGCCAGCAGTGAAGGGGGTAGCAATCAGCCCCAGCATTTT.

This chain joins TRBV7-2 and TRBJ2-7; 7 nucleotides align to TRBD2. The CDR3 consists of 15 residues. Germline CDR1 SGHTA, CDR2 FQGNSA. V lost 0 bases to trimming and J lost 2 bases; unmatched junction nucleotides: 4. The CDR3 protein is CASSLAGTTPYEQYF. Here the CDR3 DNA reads TGTGCCAGCAGCTTAGCCGGGACTACACCCTACGAGCAGTACTTC.

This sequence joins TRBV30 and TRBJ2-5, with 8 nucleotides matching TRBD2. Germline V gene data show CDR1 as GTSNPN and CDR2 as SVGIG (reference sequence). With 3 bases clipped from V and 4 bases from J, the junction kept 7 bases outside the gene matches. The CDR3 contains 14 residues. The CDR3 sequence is CAWSRRGGPETQYF. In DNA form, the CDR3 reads TGTGCCTGGAGCCGCCGGGGGGGCCCAGAGACCCAGTACTTC. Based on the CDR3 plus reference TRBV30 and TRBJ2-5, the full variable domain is SQTIHQWPATLVQPVGSPLSLECTVEGTSNPNLYWYRQAAGRGLQLLFYSVGIGQISSEVPQNLSASRPQDRQFILSSKKLLLSDSGFYLCAWSRRGGPETQYFGPGTRLLVL.

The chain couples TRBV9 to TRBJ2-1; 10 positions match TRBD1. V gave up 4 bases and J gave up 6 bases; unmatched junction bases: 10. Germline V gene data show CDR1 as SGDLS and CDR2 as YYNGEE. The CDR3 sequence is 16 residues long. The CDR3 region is CASSPWDRGSANEQFF. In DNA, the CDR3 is TGTGCCAGCAGCCCCTGGGACAGGGGATCGGCCAATGAGCAGTTCTTC.